What follows are 19 T cell receptor beta chains derived from one specimen sequenced in a study of vaccination and CD4 T cells after COVID-19. These TCRs are of unknown antigen specificity. Treatment described: approximately 9-day PBMC culture with coronavirus spike peptide pools or control peptides (ViraFEST assay). Oncomine TCR Beta short-read sequencing was applied to DNA from cultured CD4+ T cells. TCRdb itself ran the PCR reads through MiXCR, one entry per CDR3 protein. The table records over 15,000 distinct CDR3 sequences, approximately 40% of them present only once. The sequenced sample was CD4+ T cells from blood, cultured in vitro, obtained before SARS-CoV-2 vaccination. All receptors derive from a human donor who received a COVID-19 vaccine.

This clonotype turned up a few times. This rearrangement joins TRBV4-2 to TRBJ1-2; TRBD1 matches 9 bases. J was trimmed by 3 bases and V by 2 bases; bases with no gene match: 16. Germline CDR1 is LGHNA and CDR2 is YNFKEQ. This CDR3 region has 19 residues. This CDR3 is CASSQTAYTGQGSDYGYTF. Written as DNA, the CDR3 is TGTGCCAGCAGCCAAACCGCCTATACGGGACAGGGATCCGACTATGGCTACACCTTC.

This clonotype has a handful of counts. This chain links TRBV7-2 with TRBJ2-7, with 8 positions matching TRBD2. Germline V gene lookup returns CDR1 SGHTA and CDR2 FQGNSA. V was pared by 5 bases and J by 2 bases, with 8 bases of the junction left unmatched. The CDR3 consists of 15 residues. CDR3 DNA: TGTGCCAGCAGCCCGCGGACGGGGGGGACCTACGAGCAGTACTTC. This translates into CASSPRTGGTYEQYF.

CDR3 coding DNA: TGTGCCACCAGTGATCCACGGACAGGTGATGCTAATGAAAAACTGTTTTTT. This codes for CATSDPRTGDANEKLFF. The genes are TRBV24-1 and TRBJ1-4; 7 bases agree with TRBD1. Germline values: CDR1 KGHDR, CDR2 SFDVKD. V lost 3 bases, J lost 3 bases, and 9 bases stayed unmatched. The CDR3 is 17 amino acids.

In DNA, the CDR3 is TGTGCCAGCAGCTTGGAAGACGGGCTGAGCTCCTACGAGCAGTACTTC. This sequence encodes CASSLEDGLSSYEQYF. The chain has TRBV5-8 and TRBJ2-7; no clear D. The germline V and J ends were trimmed by 0 bases and 0 bases, with 13 bases remaining between them. CDR3 length: 16 amino acids. CDR1 SGHTS and CDR2 YDEGEE come from the germline V gene.

This clonotype was seen more than once but under ten times. The chain carries TRBV19 and TRBJ1-5; tentatively, D is TRBD1 (6 bases). The CDR3 is made up of 15 amino acids. Germline loops: CDR1 LNHDA, CDR2 SQIVND (reference sequence). The V end lost 8 bases, the J end lost 0 bases, and 14 bases lay between the germline ends. The CDR3 nucleotides read TGTGCCAGTCGGGGGGCGAGGAGTAGCAATCAGCCCCAGCATTTT. It encodes CASRGARSSNQPQHF.

The gene calls are TRBV18 and TRBJ2-2; D unclear. The CDR3 sequence is 15 residues long. Trimming removed 3 bases at V and 0 bases at J, with 8 bases between. Per the germline V gene, CDR1 is KGHSH and CDR2 is LQKENI. DNA of the CDR3: TGTGCCAGCTCACCGGTACAGCCGAACACCGGGGAGCTGTTTTTT. Its protein product is CASSPVQPNTGELFF.

The CDR3 spells CASSPGTSGGAGETQYF. CDR3 bases: TGTGCCAGTAGTCCGGGGACTAGCGGGGGGGCCGGGGAGACCCAGTACTTC. The chain is built from TRBV19 and TRBJ2-5, with TRBD2 identical over 16 bases. This CDR3 region has 17 residues. Unmatched junction bases numbered 8, after V lost 5 bases and J lost 5 bases. The germline V gene encodes CDR1 LNHDA and CDR2 SQIVND (reference sequence).

This clonotype appeared a few times. The J gene is TRBJ2-7, the V gene TRBV5-1; weak D call: TRBD2 (7 bases). CDR1 and CDR2 from the germline V gene are SGHRS and YFSETQ. The CDR3 has 14 amino acids. V was trimmed by 2 bases and J by 2 bases, leaving 11 bases between them. For the CDR3, the DNA is TGCGCCAGCAGCTTAGACGGGGGGCCCTACGAGCAGTACTTC. Its protein is CASSLDGGPYEQYF.

The chain employs TRBV24-1 and TRBJ2-3; 11 nucleotides line up with TRBD1. The CDR3 is 16 residues long. CDR1 KGHDR and CDR2 SFDVKD come from the germline V gene. Trimming cost V 3 bases and J 7 bases; bases outside gene matches: 8. CDR3 sequence: CATSDRTGGGMNTQYF. The CDR3 DNA reads TGTGCCACCAGTGATAGGACAGGGGGCGGGATGAATACGCAGTATTTT.

The chain recombines TRBV6-1 with TRBJ1-2, with a weak D call TRBD1 (6 bases). Trimming left V 3 bases short and J 7 bases short, with 12 bases between. The CDR3 is 13 amino acids. CDR1 MNHNS and CDR2 SASEGT come from the germline V gene. As DNA, the CDR3 is TGTGCCAGCAGTGATACAGGGAGCGGTGGCTACACCTTC. Protein: CASSDTGSGGYTF.

This clonotype has just a few counts. The rearrangement links TRBV4-2 to TRBJ1-2; 7 nucleotides agree with TRBD1. The CDR3 contains 17 residues. The V segment lost 4 bases and the J segment 4 bases; nucleotides outside the gene matches: 15. Germline CDR1 and CDR2: LGHNA and YNFKEQ. The DNA for the CDR3 is TGTGCCAGCAGCCGAGGGCCGGGACAGCCTAATTCCTATGGCTACACCTTC. The encoded protein is CASSRGPGQPNSYGYTF.

The chain is built from TRBV2 and TRBJ2-7, with TRBD2 matching 8 bases. Germline V lookup: CDR1 SNHLY, CDR2 FYNNEI. This CDR3 has 15 residues. The V segment lost 2 bases and the J segment 4 bases; nucleotides outside the gene matches: 7. CDR3 region: CASSELRGARYEQYF. The DNA of the CDR3 is TGTGCCAGCAGTGAATTGCGGGGGGCCAGGTACGAGCAGTACTTC. Based on the CDR3 plus reference TRBV2 and TRBJ2-7, the full variable domain is EPEVTQTPSHQVTQMGQEVILRCVPISNHLYFYWYRQILGQKVEFLVSFYNNEISEKSEIFDDQFSVERPDGSNFTLKIRSTKLEDSAMYFCASSELRGARYEQYFGPGTRLTVT.

This clonotype occurred a few times. The V call is TRBV20-1, the J call TRBJ2-3; D may be TRBD2 (6 bases). Germline CDR1 reads DFQATT; CDR2 reads SNEGSKA (reference sequence). The length of the CDR3 is 15 residues. V was trimmed by 0 bases and J by 2 bases, leaving 12 bases between them. CDR3 in DNA: TGCAGTGCTAGAGATTGGGGAGGAGTCACAGATACGCAGTATTTT. Translation: CSARDWGGVTDTQYF.

This clonotype was seen a few times. The chain links TRBV27 to TRBJ2-7, with a tentative D call TRBD2 (6 bases). V lost 6 bases and J lost 3, with 15 bases in between. Germline V gene sequence: CDR1 MNHEY, CDR2 SMNVEV (reference sequence). The length of the CDR3 is 14 residues. CDR3 protein: CASRKGLPRYEQYF. The CDR3, as DNA: TGTGCCAGCAGGAAGGGACTGCCCCGCTACGAGCAGTACTTC.

The chain has TRBV2 and TRBJ2-2, with TRBD1 identical over 11 bases. CDR3 length equals 14 residues. Trimming cost V 5 bases and J 7 bases; bases outside gene matches: 3. CDR1 is SNHLY and CDR2 is FYNNEI in the germline V gene. CDR3 in DNA: TGTGCCAGCAGTCGGGGACAGGGGGTCGGGGAGCTGTTTTTT. Encoded protein: CASSRGQGVGELFF.

The rearrangement joins TRBV12-3 or TRBV12-4 to TRBJ2-3; a possible D gene is TRBD1 (5 bases). Trimming pared 8 bases from V and 2 bases from J, leaving 8 bases between. The CDR3 sequence is 12 residues long. CDR3 region: CASGQDTDTQYF. For the CDR3, the DNA is TGTGCCAGCGGACAAGACACAGATACGCAGTATTTT.

The V call is TRBV10-3, the J call TRBJ1-5, with 7 nucleotides matching TRBD1. This CDR3 has 13 amino acids. The V gene's germline CDR1 is ENHRY and CDR2 SYGVKD. V gave up 10 bases and J gave up 5 bases; unmatched junction bases: 8. CDR3 DNA sequence: TGTGCCAGCCAGGGGGTCGTGGATCAGCCCCAGCATTTT. It encodes CASQGVVDQPQHF.

This clonotype was seen a few times. The chain recombines TRBV4-1 with TRBJ1-1; D gene unclear. The ends were cut back, 4 bases at V and 10 bases at J, with 13 bases in the middle. Germline-derived CDR1 and CDR2 are MGHRA and YSYEKL. The CDR3 spans 12 residues. CDR3 sequence reads: CASSPGSLGAFF. In nucleotides, the CDR3 is TGCGCCAGCAGCCCGGGGAGTTTGGGAGCTTTCTTT.

J is TRBJ1-2 and V is TRBV6-1; D is perhaps TRBD1 (6 bases). This CDR3 has 12 amino acids. Trimming pared 6 bases from V and 6 bases from J, leaving 11 bases between. Per the germline V gene, CDR1 is MNHNS and CDR2 is SASEGT. In DNA, the CDR3 is TGTGCCAGCAGCGACACAGGGCATGGCTACACCTTC. It specifies CASSDTGHGYTF.